The rows below give T cell receptor beta chains drawn from one sample of a study of T cells expressing NK-cell markers. TCRdb reprocessed the 5' RACE reads, keeping one entry per CDR3 protein, no DNA. The sample has 440,000 or so distinct CDR3 sequences. Sequenced material: blood T cells: a sorted CD56 or NKG2C T cell subset, CD4+ or CD8+ T cells, or bulk PBMC T cells (not recorded which). These receptors came from a woman between 18 and 75 years old in good health. CDR3s include the opening cysteine and the closing phenylalanine or tryptophan.

j_call v_call cdr3_aa
TRBJ1-2 TRBV7-9 CASSPVGLGGYTF
TRBJ2-1 TRBV29-1 CSVEINGLRYEQFF
TRBJ2-1 TRBV6-2/TRBV6-3 CATHNSYNEQFF
TRBJ1-2 TRBV30 CAWSGQGKGYTF
TRBJ1-1 TRBV29-1 CSASQGKNTEAFF
TRBJ1-1 TRBV20-1 CSAPAGGRTEAFF
TRBJ1-2 TRBV7-2 CASSLGGRLNYGYTF
TRBJ2-2 TRBV4-3 CASSLQYDTGELFF
TRBJ2-1 TRBV11-2 CASIRFPAGGYNEQFF
TRBJ2-7 TRBV29-1 CSVGAPQDLYEQYF
TRBJ2-1 TRBV18 CASSPGTGFGYNEQFF
TRBJ1-2 TRBV20-1 CSAPTTGIGYGYTF
TRBJ2-7 TRBV4-3 CASSQDPSASYSYEQYF
TRBJ1-2 TRBV29-1 CSVDARSNYGYTF
TRBJ1-5 TRBV6-2/TRBV6-3 CASSQDHSNQPQHF
TRBJ2-5 TRBV7-9 CASSLFPGRGVTQYF
TRBJ2-3 TRBV4-3 CASSQTSGSSDTQYF
TRBJ1-4 TRBV9 CASSVGATNEKLFF
TRBJ1-2 TRBV15 CATSRDTEGGRGNYGYTF
TRBJ2-4 TRBV6-2/TRBV6-3 CASSYSGEKNIQYF
TRBJ2-1 TRBV9 CASSARQGPNEQFF
TRBJ2-7 TRBV20-1 CSARDLRLAGGPGEQYF
TRBJ2-3 TRBV7-8 CASSLLSGSSTDTQYF
TRBJ2-2 TRBV7-8 CASTWDSTTGELFF
TRBJ2-1 TRBV6-5 CASSYEVPSSYNEQFF
TRBJ1-3 TRBV27 CASSLRAPLARRSGNTIYF
TRBJ1-5 TRBV10-3 CAISESLGNQPHHF
TRBJ1-3 TRBV7-9 CASSFGSGNTIYF
TRBJ2-2 TRBV7-2 CASSKTGRVGTGELFF
TRBJ2-7 TRBV4-2 CASSQELAMGDEQYF
TRBJ2-3 TRBV6-1 CASSEARGLAGGSTDTQYF
TRBJ2-3 TRBV29-1 CSVSAGVPDTQYF
TRBJ1-1 TRBV6-1 CASSDNWGRGGNTEAFF
TRBJ2-1 TRBV15 CATNPSGGRNNEQFF
TRBJ1-1 TRBV5-1 CASSSPNMTDPMNTEAFF
TRBJ2-2 TRBV7-2 CASSLARRNTGELFF
TRBJ1-2 TRBV12-3/TRBV12-4 CASSLTGVPMYYTF
TRBJ2-7 TRBV10-3 CATTGASGYEQYF
TRBJ1-1 TRBV12-3/TRBV12-4 CASLIRRVTEAFF
TRBJ2-2 TRBV4-2 CASSQTWGGVNTGELFF
TRBJ2-7 TRBV25-1 CASSPSQTINEQYF
TRBJ1-6 TRBV6-1 CASNNDRGGLNSPLHF
TRBJ2-3 TRBV7-9 CASSLQAGGPVDTQYF
TRBJ1-2 TRBV12-3/TRBV12-4 CASSLGTGVFYGYTF
TRBJ2-1 TRBV5-4 CASSLGTSVGEQFF
TRBJ2-1 TRBV19 CASSIVTDRNEQFF
TRBJ1-2 TRBV6-2/TRBV6-3 CASSYSIEQGIHGYTF
TRBJ2-3 TRBV5-6 CASSPPGLVYTQYF
TRBJ1-5 TRBV6-1 CASKMTRSNQPQHF
TRBJ2-1 TRBV12-5 CASGFGANNEQFF
TRBJ2-5 TRBV18 CASSPPQGQETQYF
TRBJ2-5 TRBV12-3/TRBV12-4 CASGRFSGAKTQYF
TRBJ2-6 TRBV10-3 CAISESSGANVLTF